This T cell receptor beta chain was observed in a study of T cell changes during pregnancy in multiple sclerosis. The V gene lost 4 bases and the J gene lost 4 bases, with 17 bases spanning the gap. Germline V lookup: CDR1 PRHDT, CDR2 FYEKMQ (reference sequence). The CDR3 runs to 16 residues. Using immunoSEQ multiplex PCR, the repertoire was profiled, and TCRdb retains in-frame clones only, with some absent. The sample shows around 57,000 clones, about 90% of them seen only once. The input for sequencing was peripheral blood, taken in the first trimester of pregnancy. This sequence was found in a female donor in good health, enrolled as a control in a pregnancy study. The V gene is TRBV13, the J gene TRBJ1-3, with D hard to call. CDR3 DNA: TGTGCCAGCAGCTCCCGAGGAGACGGCGAAGGAAACACCATATATTTT. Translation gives CASSSRGDGEGNTIYF. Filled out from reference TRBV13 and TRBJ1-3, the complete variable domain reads AAGVIQSPRHLIKEKRETATLKCYPIPRHDTVYWYQQGPGQDPQFLISFYEKMQSDKGSIPDRFSAQQFSDYHSELNMSSLELGDSALYFCASSSRGDGEGNTIYFGEGSWLTVV.